The present T cell receptor (beta chain) was sequenced within a study of cytomegalovirus exposure and HLA in healthy donors. Study as a whole: Genetic ancestry analysis placed 81% of the 350 to 500 donors that were genotyped in the Caucasian-associated cluster.

Notes on the study in general: Previous analysis showed most TCR beta V segments were productive about 87% or about 30% of the time.

In this sample, this clone turned up once. Its matching antigen is unknown. PCR used 60 Vbeta primers and 13 Jbeta primers. Method: immunoSEQ multiplex PCR; TCRdb's copy keeps in-frame clones and lacks some. This repertoire shows about 170,000 clones, 85% found once; its top ten account for roughly 2.2%. The sequence derives from a man between 18 and 35 years old in good health and CMV-seropositive. The specimen sequenced was PBMCs.

Here the CDR3 DNA reads TGCGCCAGCAGCCCCCCACGCCACAGGGGGCGGCTGTTTTTT. It specifies CASSPPRHRGRLFF. The gene calls are TRBV4-3 and TRBJ1-4; 9 bases line up with TRBD1. The CDR3 loop spans 14 amino acids. V shed 4 bases and J 14 bases; nucleotides not matched to a gene: 11. Germline lookup yields CDR1 LGHNA and CDR2 YSLEER.